A single sample gave rise to the 14 T cell receptor beta chains below, sequenced in a study of CD8+CD57+ T cells in acquired aplastic anemia. Using genomic DNA as the template, TCR beta VDJ and CDR3 profiling was carried out. TCRdb re-analysed the reads in MiXCR, keeping a single row per CDR3 protein. The data contain around 130,000 distinct CDR3 sequences, roughly 50% of them singletons. Sequencing input: sorted CD4+, CD8+, or CD8+CD57+ T cells (not recorded which) from PBMCs. All receptors derive from a human donor in good health, serving as a control.

Here the CDR3 reads CASSVGRFTEKLFF. In DNA form, the CDR3 reads TGTGCCAGCAGCGTGGGACGATTTACTGAAAAACTGTTTTTT. The rearrangement links TRBV19 to TRBJ1-4; D is possibly TRBD1 (5 bases). The CDR3 contains 14 residues. Trimming removed 9 bases from V and 7 bases from J, with 18 bases in between. From germline, CDR1 is LNHDA and CDR2 SQIVND (reference sequence).

On this clonotype itself: An end of the junction does not agree with germline; a read error may underlie this. This CDR3 is CASSLQGGTEALF. CDR3 sequence (DNA): TGTGCCAGCAGTTTACAGGGGGGGACTGAAGCTCTCTTT. This rearrangement joins TRBV12-3 or TRBV12-4 to TRBJ1-1; 7 positions agree with TRBD1. The CDR3 runs to 13 residues.

Note on this clonotype: A much larger clone lies a single base off, so this may be a read error. The chain recombines TRBV5-1 with TRBJ2-1; 8 bases map to TRBD2. The CDR3 covers 15 residues. V shed 6 bases and J 5 bases; nucleotides not matched to a gene: 10. Germline CDR1 and CDR2: SGHRS and YFSETQ. As DNA, the CDR3 is TGCGCCAGCATCATCCAAGCGGGGGAGAACAATGAGCAGTTCTTC. This codes for CASIIQAGENNEQFF. The full variable domain, with the rest looked up from reference TRBV5-1 and TRBJ2-1, is KAGVTQTPRYLIKTRGQQVTLSCSPISGHRSVSWYQQTPGQGLQFLFEYFSETQRNKGNFPGRFSGRQFSNSRSEMNVSTLELGDSALYLCASIIQAGENNEQFFGPGTRLTVL.

The table lists this clonotype with many counts. The chain is built from TRBV7-2 and TRBJ1-5; TRBD1 aligns across 7 bases. Germline lookup yields CDR1 SGHTA and CDR2 FQGNSA. CDR3 length: 15 amino acids. The V segment lost 0 bases and the J segment 6 bases; nucleotides outside the gene matches: 5. The CDR3 here is CASSLATGVGQPQHF. CDR3 DNA: TGTGCCAGCAGCTTAGCCACAGGGGTAGGTCAGCCCCAGCATTTT. The whole variable domain, filled in from reference TRBV7-2 and TRBJ1-5, reads GAGVSQSPSNKVTEKGKDVELRCDPISGHTALYWYRQSLGQGLEFLIYFQGNSAPDKSGLPSDRFSAERTGGSVSTLTIQRTQQEDSAVYLCASSLATGVGQPQHFGDGTRLSIL.

This clonotype was recorded many times. This rearrangement joins TRBV12-3 or TRBV12-4 to TRBJ2-2; possible D gene TRBD2, 5 bases. Trimming removed 9 bases at V and 0 bases at J, with 11 bases between. This CDR3 spans 14 amino acids. The CDR3 loop is CASLFSANTGELFF. The CDR3 DNA follows: TGTGCCAGTCTGTTTAGCGCGAACACCGGGGAGCTGTTTTTT.

This clonotype was found a few times. The CDR3 spells CSATDRSYEQYF. CDR3 coding DNA: TGCAGTGCTACGGACAGATCCTACGAGCAGTACTTC. The chain joins TRBV20-1 to TRBJ2-7; possibly TRBD1 for D (6 bases). V lost 4 bases and J lost 1, with 8 bases in between. The CDR3 is made up of 12 amino acids. Germline CDR1 and CDR2: DFQATT and SNEGSKA (reference sequence).

This sequence joins TRBV10-3 and TRBJ1-2, with 7 bases aligning to TRBD1. The CDR3 contains 13 residues. Trimming at V came to 6 bases and at J to 8 bases, leaving 9 bases not matched to a gene. The V gene's germline CDR1 is ENHRY and CDR2 SYGVKD. CDR3 loop: CAISTALQGGYTF. In nucleotides, the CDR3 is TGTGCCATCAGCACCGCACTACAGGGGGGCTACACCTTC.

The rearrangement links TRBV7-9 to TRBJ2-7; 9 bases are shared with TRBD1. This CDR3 has 14 residues. Germline-derived CDR1 and CDR2 are SEHNR and FQNEAQ (reference sequence). V lost 1 base to trimming and J lost 5 bases; unmatched junction nucleotides: 3. CDR3 nucleotides: TGTGCCAGCAGCTTAGGGACAGGGGCCAACGAGCAGTACTTC. Amino acid sequence: CASSLGTGANEQYF.

This clonotype appeared once. This rearrangement joins TRBV2 to TRBJ1-4, with 7 bases that match TRBD1. The CDR3 loop spans 15 amino acids. Germline CDR1 reads SNHLY; CDR2 reads FYNNEI. After removal of 6 bases from V and 4 bases from J, the junction contained 8 bases not matched to a gene. The CDR3 protein is CASRPSGQYNEKLFF. The DNA of the CDR3 is TGTGCCAGCAGACCATCGGGACAGTATAATGAAAAACTGTTTTTT.

As for this clonotype: A junction boundary mismatches the germline segment, possibly from a read error. The chain links TRBV10-3 to TRBJ2-7; a weak D match, TRBD1 (6 bases). Germline V gene lookup returns CDR1 ENHRY and CDR2 SYGVKD. The length of the CDR3 is 12 residues. The chain's CDR3 is CASSSNRVEQYF. The CDR3 coding sequence is TGTGCCAGCAGTTCCAACAGGGTCGAGCAGTACTTC.

This clonotype appeared a single time. This rearrangement joins TRBV24-1 to TRBJ1-5; D not certain. Germline CDR1 reads KGHDR; CDR2 reads SFDVKD. The CDR3 spans 16 residues. With 9 bases removed from V and 2 bases from J, the gap between germline ends came to 19 bases. CDR3 loop: CATLPLAGSGNQPQHF. Written as DNA, the CDR3 is TGTGCCACCTTACCGTTGGCGGGGTCGGGCAATCAGCCCCAGCATTTT.

The sample holds a few counts of this clonotype. V usage is TRBV19 and J usage is TRBJ2-7; D is perhaps TRBD1 (5 bases). Germline lookup yields CDR1 LNHDA and CDR2 SQIVND (reference sequence). V lost 3 bases to trimming and J lost 0 bases, with 9 bases between them. The CDR3 loop spans 14 amino acids. CDR3 protein: CASSMTVSSYEQYF. The CDR3, as DNA: TGTGCCAGTAGTATGACAGTCAGCTCCTACGAGCAGTACTTC.

Concerning this clonotype itself: Mismatch with germline at one junction end may stem from a read error. V is TRBV10-1 and J is TRBJ1-3; weak D call: TRBD1 (5 bases). CDR1 WNHNN and CDR2 SYGVQD come from the germline V gene (reference sequence). This CDR3 spans 16 amino acids. This chain's CDR3 is CASSDVRFMWVRVGQF. CDR3 nucleotide sequence: TGCGCCAGCAGTGACGTTCGTTTCATGTGGGTGAGGGTAGGACAATTT.

This clonotype appeared a few times. This chain connects TRBV30 to TRBJ2-1; 7 bases are a match to TRBD2. The trim removed 0 bases at V and 5 bases at J, leaving 10 bases unmatched. The V gene's germline CDR1 is GTSNPN and CDR2 SVGIG (reference sequence). This CDR3 is 16 amino acids long. The CDR3 region is CAWSVPSGGKNNEQFF. In nucleotides, the CDR3 is TGTGCCTGGAGTGTTCCCTCGGGGGGAAAAAACAATGAGCAGTTCTTC.